Each of the 17 T cell receptor beta chains below was sequenced from the same sample in a study of CD8 T cells in ankylosing spondylitis. Using its own MiXCR run on the 5' RACE reads, TCRdb lists one record per CDR3 protein. This table has more than 200,000 distinct CDR3 sequences, around 25% appearing once. The sequenced material came from blood, either unsorted or a sorted T cell fraction (not recorded which). Receptors were obtained from a male donor with ankylosing spondylitis or in good health (not recorded which).

There are a few counts of this clonotype. The V call is TRBV20-1, the J call TRBJ2-5; 8 bases map to TRBD2. This CDR3 contains 14 residues. Germline CDR1 reads DFQATT; CDR2 reads SNEGSKA (reference sequence). V was pared by 0 bases and J by 7 bases, with 7 bases of the junction left unmatched. As DNA, the CDR3 is TGCAGTGCTAGAGATCGTGGCGGGGGGTCGACCCAGTACTTC. Its protein is CSARDRGGGSTQYF.

The chain's CDR3 is CATSRGDSPLHF. The CDR3 region has the DNA TGTGCCACCAGCAGAGGGGACAGCCCCCTCCACTTT. The rearrangement uses TRBV15 and TRBJ1-6, with 7 positions matching TRBD1. V shed 1 base and J 13 bases; nucleotides not matched to a gene: 1. The CDR3 contains 12 residues. Germline V gives CDR1 LNHNV, CDR2 YYDKDF (reference sequence).

A few counts support this clonotype. This chain joins TRBV2 and TRBJ2-5; TRBD1 might be the D (6 bases). Trimming removed 2 bases from V and 2 bases from J, with 12 bases in between. Germline lookup yields CDR1 SNHLY and CDR2 FYNNEI. This CDR3 has 15 amino acids. In nucleotides, the CDR3 is TGTGCCAGCAGTGAATCCCAGGGGCAACAAGAGACCCAGTACTTC. Translation: CASSESQGQQETQYF.

There are many counts of this clonotype. This chain links TRBV12-3 or TRBV12-4 with TRBJ2-3; perhaps TRBD2 as D (7 bases). Deletions cut 6 bases from V and 5 bases from J, with 21 bases between. This CDR3 spans 16 amino acids. CDR3 bases: TGTGCCAGCAGCAACAGGGACTGGACTAGTGTAGATACGCAGTATTTT. It yields the protein CASSNRDWTSVDTQYF.

This clonotype was detected many times. This chain uses TRBV20-1 with TRBJ2-5; D is uncertain. This CDR3 is built from 13 residues. CDR1 is DFQATT, CDR2 SNEGSKA, per germline (reference sequence). With 6 bases removed from V and 1 base from J, the gap between germline ends came to 12 bases. CDR3: CSAPIGIQETQYF. CDR3 DNA sequence: TGCAGTGCCCCGATTGGAATCCAAGAGACCCAGTACTTC.

This clonotype was recorded many times. The chain combines TRBV20-1 with TRBJ2-7; unclear D gene. CDR1 and CDR2 (germline): DFQATT, SNEGSKA (reference sequence). Trimming shortened V by 5 bases and J by 5 bases, and 13 bases separated the two germline ends. The CDR3 contains 12 residues. Here the CDR3 DNA reads TGCAGTGCTCAACGGCAGTTGGACGAGCAGTACTTC. Translating gives CSAQRQLDEQYF.

The table lists this clonotype with many counts. This sequence joins TRBV20-1 and TRBJ1-5; D call uncertain. The germline V gene encodes CDR1 DFQATT and CDR2 SNEGSKA (reference sequence). V shed 4 bases and J shed 4 bases, with 17 bases lying between them. CDR3 size: 15 residues. This CDR3 is CSATVHGPYNQPQHF. The DNA of the CDR3 is TGCAGTGCTACCGTCCATGGACCCTATAATCAGCCCCAGCATTTT.

The V gene is TRBV20-1, the J gene TRBJ2-7; 9 nucleotides align to TRBD2. CDR1 and CDR2 from the germline V gene are DFQATT and SNEGSKA (reference sequence). Losses at the gene ends were 6 bases for V and 4 bases for J; bases not matched to a gene: 13. CDR3 length equals 15 residues. The DNA for the CDR3 is TGCAGTGCGCGGAGGGTACCTAGCGGGGCGTACGAGCAGTACTTC. It specifies CSARRVPSGAYEQYF.

The chain recombines TRBV12-3 or TRBV12-4 with TRBJ2-7; D is possibly TRBD1 (6 bases). The CDR3 has 14 residues. V lost 7 bases, J lost 3 bases, and 16 bases lay in between. Written as DNA, the CDR3 is TGTGCCAGCACTGAAGGGGGTATCATCTACGAGCAGTACTTC. This translates into CASTEGGIIYEQYF.

The rearrangement joins TRBV12-3 or TRBV12-4 to TRBJ2-1, with D possibly being TRBD2 (5 bases). V shed 5 bases and J shed 6 bases, with 8 bases lying between them. This CDR3 comprises 12 residues. In DNA form, the CDR3 reads TGTGCCAGCAGTCGGGATTCCAATGAGCAGTTCTTC. As protein: CASSRDSNEQFF.

The chain has TRBV18 and TRBJ2-1; possibly TRBD1 for D (6 bases). Germline V gives CDR1 KGHSH, CDR2 LQKENI. V was clipped by 6 bases and J by 6 bases, with 12 bases between them. The CDR3 is 13 residues long. The CDR3 protein is CASSGRGSNEQFF. The DNA for the CDR3 is TGTGCCAGCTCGGGCAGGGGATCCAATGAGCAGTTCTTC.

In this sample, this clonotype turned up a few times. Written as DNA, the CDR3 is TGTGCCAGCAGTTACCATGACAGTGCCTATGGCTACACCTTC. Translation gives CASSYHDSAYGYTF. The chain uses TRBV6-5 and TRBJ1-2, with D possibly TRBD1 on 5 matching bases. V shed 2 bases and J shed 4 bases, with 11 bases lying between them. The CDR3 sequence is 14 residues long. Germline-derived CDR1 and CDR2 are MNHEY and SVGAGI.

Details on this clonotype: A read error is possible here, since a much larger clone lies one base away. The chain employs TRBV20-1 and TRBJ2-5; D perhaps matches TRBD2 (6 bases). The germline V gene encodes CDR1 DFQATT and CDR2 SNEGSKA (reference sequence). The CDR3 is 11 residues long. V dropped 6 bases and J dropped 9 bases, with 14 bases sitting between them. CDR3 nucleotides: TGCAGTGCCCTTAGCGGAACCCCCCAGTACTTC. Protein: CSALSGTPQYF.

The table lists this clonotype with many counts. This chain connects TRBV7-2 to TRBJ2-7; D may be TRBD1 or TRBD2 (6 bases each). The CDR3 consists of 17 residues. Per the germline V gene, CDR1 is SGHTA and CDR2 is FQGNSA. Trimming removed 1 base from V and 2 bases from J, with 18 bases in between. As DNA, the CDR3 is TGTGCCAGCAGCTTAGGGATCCCCCGGGGGCCTACCTACGAGCAGTACTTC. Translated, it gives CASSLGIPRGPTYEQYF. The whole variable domain, filled in from reference TRBV7-2 and TRBJ2-7, reads GAGVSQSPSNKVTEKGKDVELRCDPISGHTALYWYRQSLGQGLEFLIYFQGNSAPDKSGLPSDRFSAERTGGSVSTLTIQRTQQEDSAVYLCASSLGIPRGPTYEQYFGPGTRLTVT.

V gene TRBV7-9 combines with J gene TRBJ2-2; 11 bases agree with TRBD2. CDR1 and CDR2 (germline): SEHNR, FQNEAQ (reference sequence). The CDR3 runs 16 residues. The V and J ends lost 6 bases and 0 bases, in that order; junction bases with no gene match: 3. CDR3 bases: TGTGCCAGCAGAACTAGCGGGGGATCGAACACCGGGGAGCTGTTTTTT. Protein sequence: CASRTSGGSNTGELFF.

This clonotype was picked up many times. The chain couples TRBV12-3 or TRBV12-4 to TRBJ2-1; 7 nucleotides align to TRBD1. The CDR3 sequence is 14 residues long. The V and J ends lost 6 bases and 6 bases, in that order; junction bases with no gene match: 8. CDR3 sequence: CASSLGTVSNEQFF. The CDR3 DNA is TGTGCCAGCAGCCTCGGGACAGTAAGCAATGAGCAGTTCTTC.

A few counts support this clonotype. This chain connects TRBV20-1 to TRBJ1-6; D is perhaps TRBD1 (5 bases). This CDR3 comprises 15 residues. V gave up 1 base and J gave up 10 bases, with 17 bases separating them. Germline V CDR1 and CDR2: DFQATT, SNEGSKA (reference sequence). The CDR3, as DNA: TGCAGTGCTAGAGTCCCTGGGGCAGTGGAATCACCCCTCCACTTT. It specifies CSARVPGAVESPLHF.